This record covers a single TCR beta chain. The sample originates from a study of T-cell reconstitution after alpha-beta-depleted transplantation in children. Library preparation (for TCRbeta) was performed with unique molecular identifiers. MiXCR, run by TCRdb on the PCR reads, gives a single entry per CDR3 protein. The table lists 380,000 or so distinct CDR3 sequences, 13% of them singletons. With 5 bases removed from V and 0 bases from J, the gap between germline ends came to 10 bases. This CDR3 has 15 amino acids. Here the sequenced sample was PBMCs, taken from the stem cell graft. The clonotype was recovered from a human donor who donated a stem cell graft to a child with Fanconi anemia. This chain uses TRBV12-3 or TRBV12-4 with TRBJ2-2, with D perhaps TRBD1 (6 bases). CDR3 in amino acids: CASSKQGANTGELFF. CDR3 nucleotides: TGTGCCAGCAGTAAACAGGGAGCGAACACCGGGGAGCTGTTTTTT.